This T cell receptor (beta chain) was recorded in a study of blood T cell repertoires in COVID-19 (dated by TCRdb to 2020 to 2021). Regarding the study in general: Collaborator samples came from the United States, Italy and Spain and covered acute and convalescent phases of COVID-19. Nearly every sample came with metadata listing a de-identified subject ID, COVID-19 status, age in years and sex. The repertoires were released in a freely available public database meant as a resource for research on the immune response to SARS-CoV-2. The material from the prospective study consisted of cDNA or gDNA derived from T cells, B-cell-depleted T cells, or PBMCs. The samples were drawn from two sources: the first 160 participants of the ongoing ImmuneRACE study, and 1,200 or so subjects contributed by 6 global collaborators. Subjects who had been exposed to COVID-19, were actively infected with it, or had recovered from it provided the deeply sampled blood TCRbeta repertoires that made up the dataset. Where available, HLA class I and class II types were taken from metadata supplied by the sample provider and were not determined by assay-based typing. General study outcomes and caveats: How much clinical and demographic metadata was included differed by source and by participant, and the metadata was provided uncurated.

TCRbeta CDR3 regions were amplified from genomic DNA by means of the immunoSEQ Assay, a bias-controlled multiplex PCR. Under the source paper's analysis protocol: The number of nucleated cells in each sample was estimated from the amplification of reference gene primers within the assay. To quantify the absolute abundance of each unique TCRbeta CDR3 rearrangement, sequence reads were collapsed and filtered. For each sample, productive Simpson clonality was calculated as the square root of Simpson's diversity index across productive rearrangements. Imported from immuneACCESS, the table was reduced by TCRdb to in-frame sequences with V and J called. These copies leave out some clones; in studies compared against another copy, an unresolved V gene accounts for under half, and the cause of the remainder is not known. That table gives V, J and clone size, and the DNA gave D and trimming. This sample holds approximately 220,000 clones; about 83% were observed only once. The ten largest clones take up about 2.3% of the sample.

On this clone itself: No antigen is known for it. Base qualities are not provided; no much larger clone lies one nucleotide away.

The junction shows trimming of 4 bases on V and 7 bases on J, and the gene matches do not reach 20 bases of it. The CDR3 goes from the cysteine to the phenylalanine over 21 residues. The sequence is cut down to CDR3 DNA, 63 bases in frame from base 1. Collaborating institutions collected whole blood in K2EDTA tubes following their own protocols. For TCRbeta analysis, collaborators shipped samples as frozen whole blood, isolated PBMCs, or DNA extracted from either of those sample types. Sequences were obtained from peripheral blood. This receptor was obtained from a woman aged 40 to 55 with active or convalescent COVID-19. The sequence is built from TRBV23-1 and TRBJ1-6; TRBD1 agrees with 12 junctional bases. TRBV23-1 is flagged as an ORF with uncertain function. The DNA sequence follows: TGCGCCAGCAGTCCCATCCTATCTAAGGGACAGGGGGCGTCGGTGAATTCACCCCTCCACTTT. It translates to CASSPILSKGQGASVNSPLHF.